These 6 T cell receptor beta chains originate from one sample sequenced in a study of OX40 agonist ivuxolimab in advanced cancers. This table comes from immunoSEQ multiplex PCR, and its TCRdb copy is limited to in-frame clones, with some not included. This table has tens of thousands of clones, roughly 84% appearing once. The sequenced sample was CD4+ or CD8+ T cells sorted from blood, obtained in a trial of the OX40 agonist ivuxolimab. The source of these receptors is an adult with an advanced solid tumor such as melanoma, head and neck, liver or kidney cancer.

Here the CDR3 DNA reads TGCGCCAGCAGCTTGGGCGGCAGGGGAGGGTATGGCTACACCTTC. It codes for CASSLGGRGGYGYTF. The V call is TRBV5-1, the J call TRBJ1-2, with D possibly being TRBD1 (6 bases). Germline CDR1 SGHRS, CDR2 YFSETQ. The CDR3 spans 15 residues. V lost 0 bases and J 5 bases, leaving 14 bases between the germline ends.

The rearrangement uses TRBV18 and TRBJ2-5; D is possibly TRBD1 (5 bases). Germline loops: CDR1 KGHSH, CDR2 LQKENI. The CDR3 runs to 13 residues. V dropped 6 bases and J dropped 2 bases, with 10 bases sitting between them. The CDR3 DNA sequence: TGTGCCAGCTCCCTAGGGGTTCAAGAGACCCAGTACTTC. This sequence encodes CASSLGVQETQYF.

The gene calls are TRBV2 and TRBJ2-7, with 7 bases matching TRBD2. Germline values: CDR1 SNHLY, CDR2 FYNNEI. The junction had 6 bases not matched to a gene; V was cut back by 4 bases and J by 0 bases. The CDR3 consists of 15 residues. The CDR3 loop is CASSVASGGSYEQYF. Here the CDR3 DNA reads TGTGCCAGCAGTGTGGCTAGCGGTGGCTCCTACGAGCAGTACTTC.

This sequence joins TRBV4-1 and TRBJ2-6; weak D call: TRBD2 (5 bases). V dropped 5 bases and J dropped 0 bases, with 11 bases sitting between them. Germline V gene sequence: CDR1 MGHRA, CDR2 YSYEKL. The CDR3 consists of 16 residues. CDR3 nucleotides: TGCGCCAGCAGCTATGGAGCGGACTCTGGGGCCAACGTCCTGACTTTC. This codes for CASSYGADSGANVLTF.

V gene TRBV15 combines with J gene TRBJ2-4, with 10 positions matching TRBD2. Looked up from germline, CDR1 is LNHNV and CDR2 is YYDKDF (reference sequence). V lost 0 bases and J lost 6; bases outside the gene matches: 5. CDR3 size: 16 residues. The CDR3 DNA reads as TGTGCCACCAGCAGAGAGAGCGGGGGGGCAGTAAACATTCAGTACTTC. As protein: CATSRESGGAVNIQYF.

In its sample, this clone was seen once. The chain has TRBV11-2 and TRBJ2-3, with D perhaps assigned TRBD1 or TRBD2 (5 bases each). This CDR3 is built from 15 residues. The V gene's germline CDR1 is SGHAT and CDR2 FQNNGV. V was cut by 6 bases and J by 7 bases, with 20 bases left in between. CDR3 amino acids: CASRGTRRERYTQYF. DNA of the CDR3: TGTGCCAGCAGGGGGACCCGCAGGGAACGGTATACGCAGTATTTT.